This section outlines one T cell receptor (beta chain) sequence together with its context. Its antigen is as yet unknown. The source of the sample is a study of chemoradiotherapy in HPV16-positive cancers. Profiled with immunoSEQ multiplex PCR; TCRdb holds only in-frame clones, not every one. The sample yields some 11,000 clones, 85% to 90% seen once. Study results and caveats: During treatment, candidate HPV-specific clones and E7-related motifs expanded in tumor. Only two HPV16-positive patients supplied the functional HPV-specificity definition. Better recurrence-free survival went with HPV-responsive T-cell expansion in HPV16-positive patients.

Samples were taken several times over chemoradiotherapy. Sampling took place from a patient who underwent chemoradiotherapy. This sequence was found in a human donor with HPV-associated anogenital cancer.

CDR3 residues: CASSIRDGVSYEQYF. As DNA, the CDR3 is TGTGCCAGTAGTATACGGGACGGTGTTTCCTACGAGCAGTACTTC. The chain uses TRBV19 and TRBJ2-7; tentatively, D is TRBD1 or TRBD2 (5 bases each). Deletions cut 2 bases from V and 1 base from J, with 12 bases between. CDR1 and CDR2 (germline): LNHDA, SQIVND (reference sequence). The CDR3 loop spans 15 amino acids. Together with reference TRBV19 and TRBJ2-7, the CDR3 gives the full variable domain: DGGITQSPKYLFRKEGQNVTLSCEQNLNHDAMYWYRQDPGQGLRLIYYSQIVNDFQKGDIAEGYSVSREKKESFPLTVTSAQKNPTAFYLCASSIRDGVSYEQYFGPGTRLTVT.